Below are 29 T cell receptor beta chains sequenced from a single sample in a study of blood T cell repertoires in COVID-19. The assay was immunoSEQ multiplex PCR, and TCRdb's table has in-frame clones only and misses some. The sample consists of about 200,000 clones, around four fifths of them appearing once. Material: peripheral blood. The receptors shown here come from a human donor with acute or convalescent COVID-19. The donor label of this sample is uncertain.

CDR3 in DNA: TGTGCCAGCAGTCTTGGGCAGGGGGCGAACTCACCCCTCCACTTT. Translation: CASSLGQGANSPLHF. The chain is built from TRBV6-6 and TRBJ1-6, with 8 bases fitting TRBD1. CDR1 is MNHNY, CDR2 SVGAGI, per germline (reference sequence). This CDR3 region has 15 residues. V dropped 5 bases and J dropped 10; count of bases not matched to a gene: 10.

The rearrangement uses TRBV11-2 and TRBJ1-2, with 11 bases fitting TRBD1. This CDR3 is built from 16 residues. The germline CDR1 and CDR2 sequences are SGHAT and FQNNGV. Trimming cost V 6 bases and J 7 bases; bases outside gene matches: 13. The CDR3 coding sequence is TGTGCCAGCAGTCCCGCGGGGACAGGGGGATTGGGTGGCTACACCTTC. Amino acid sequence: CASSPAGTGGLGGYTF.

This clone was detected only once. The CDR3 DNA reads TGTGCCAGCAGTCTACAGGGGGCGGAAGGAGCTTTCTTT. Translation gives CASSLQGAEGAFF. The rearrangement links TRBV6-5 to TRBJ1-1; 9 bases agree with TRBD1. The V gene's germline CDR1 is MNHEY and CDR2 SVGAGI. The CDR3 is made up of 13 amino acids. The V gene end was trimmed by 5 bases and the J gene end by 10 bases; junction bases not matched to a gene: 8.

This clone was detected only a few times. This sequence joins TRBV12-2 and TRBJ1-6; the DNA was not used to check the table's D call, TRBD1. TRBV12-2 is a pseudogene. There are 19 residues in the CDR3. This CDR3 is CASRFQDRFSSSYNSPLHF. The CDR3 DNA follows: TGTGCAAGTCGCTTTCAGGACAGGTTCTCGAGCTCCTATAATTCACCCCTCCACTTT.

The CDR3 DNA sequence: TGTGCCAGCAGCCGGACAGGGGGGAGACACGAGCAGTACTTC. Its protein product is CASSRTGGRHEQYF. The V gene is TRBV7-2, the J gene TRBJ2-7, with TRBD1 matching over 10 bases. Trimming at V came to 5 bases and at J to 5 bases, leaving 6 bases not matched to a gene. The CDR3 contains 14 residues. The germline V gene has CDR1 SGHTA and CDR2 FQGNSA.

CDR3 sequence (DNA): TGTGCCAGCTCACCATTGGGGAGCGCTGAAGCTTTCTTT. Protein: CASSPLGSAEAFF. The V gene is TRBV18, the J gene TRBJ1-1, with D unresolved. V lost 2 bases to trimming and J lost 6 bases, with 10 bases between them. The CDR3 runs to 13 residues. Germline CDR1 and CDR2: KGHSH and LQKENI. Supplemented by reference TRBV18 and TRBJ1-1, the full variable domain reads NAGVMQNPRHLVRRRGQEARLRCSPMKGHSHVYWYRQLPEEGLKFMVYLQKENIIDESGMPKERFSAEFPKEGPSILRIQQVVRGDSAAYFCASSPLGSAEAFFGQGTRLTVV.

CDR3 protein: CASSQPTGIGLGEQYF. The CDR3 DNA follows: TGTGCCAGCAGCCAACCGACAGGGATCGGATTAGGCGAGCAGTACTTC. The V and J genes are TRBV5-4 and TRBJ2-7, with 7 bases that match TRBD1. This CDR3 is built from 16 residues. CDR1 is SGHNT and CDR2 is YYREEE in the germline V gene (reference sequence). J lost 6 bases, V lost 4 bases, and 16 bases had no gene match.

V usage is TRBV10-2 and J usage is TRBJ2-3, with D possibly TRBD2 on 5 matching bases. The CDR3 is 14 amino acids. Trimming took 6 bases from V and 0 from J, leaving 10 bases between them. Germline V CDR1 and CDR2: WSHSY, SAAADI. The DNA for the CDR3 is TGCGCCAGCAGGAGCGGCCCTAGCACAGATACGCAGTATTTT. Protein: CASRSGPSTDTQYF.

The rearrangement joins TRBV3-1 (or the pseudogene TRBV3-2) to TRBJ1-2; 7 bases are a match to TRBD1. In germline, CDR1 is LGHDT, CDR2 YNNKEL (reference sequence). J gave up 6 bases and V 4 bases, and 5 bases lay outside the gene matches. CDR3 length: 13 residues. CDR3 sequence (DNA): TGTGCCAGCAGCCCGAGGACAGGCAATGGCTACACCTTC. Amino acid sequence: CASSPRTGNGYTF.

V usage is TRBV6-5 and J usage is TRBJ1-1, with TRBD1 identical over 8 bases. V shed 6 bases and J 5 bases; nucleotides not matched to a gene: 11. Germline V gene sequence: CDR1 MNHEY, CDR2 SVGAGI. CDR3 length equals 15 residues. The CDR3 nucleotides are TGTGCCAGCAGAAGATCGGGACAGGCGGGGACTGAAGCTTTCTTT. Translated, it gives CASRRSGQAGTEAFF.

In this sample, this clone turned up once. The J gene is TRBJ1-2, the V gene TRBV15; 7 nucleotides align to TRBD1. J was trimmed by 4 bases and V by 5 bases; bases with no gene match: 4. This CDR3 comprises 13 residues. Per germline, CDR1 LNHNV and CDR2 YYDKDF (reference sequence). The CDR3 sequence is CATSGGQSYGYTF. The CDR3 DNA sequence: TGTGCCACCAGCGGGGGACAGAGCTATGGCTACACCTTC.

The chain has TRBV29-1 and TRBJ2-1; 10 nucleotides align to TRBD1. The CDR3 is 14 residues long. CDR1 is SQVTM and CDR2 is ANQGSEA in the germline V gene. Trimming at V came to 4 bases and at J to 9 bases, leaving 9 bases not matched to a gene. The chain's CDR3 is CSVASGQGNGEQFF. The DNA of the CDR3 is TGCAGCGTTGCCTCGGGACAGGGGAATGGTGAGCAGTTCTTC.

J is TRBJ1-6 and V is TRBV30; a possible D gene is TRBD1 (5 bases). Trimming shortened V by 2 bases and J by 5 bases, and 16 bases separated the two germline ends. Germline assignment: CDR1 GTSNPN and CDR2 SVGIG (reference sequence). CDR3 length equals 16 residues. The CDR3 sequence: CAWSLRGYGNNSPLHF. The DNA for the CDR3 is TGTGCCTGGAGTCTGCGGGGCTACGGAAATAATTCACCCCTCCACTTT. Full variable domain (remainder filled in from reference TRBV30 and TRBJ1-6): SQTIHQWPATLVQPVGSPLSLECTVEGTSNPNLYWYRQAAGRGLQLLFYSVGIGQISSEVPQNLSASRPQDRQFILSSKKLLLSDSGFYLCAWSLRGYGNNSPLHFGNGTRLTVT.

The CDR3 region is CASSLLADQETQYF. CDR3 in DNA: TGTGCCAGCAGCTTACTAGCGGACCAAGAGACCCAGTACTTC. This chain uses TRBV5-4 with TRBJ2-5; 8 bases agree with TRBD2. CDR1 is SGHNT and CDR2 is YYREEE in the germline V gene (reference sequence). The CDR3 sequence is 14 residues long. Germline trimming cut 2 bases from V and 0 bases from J; bases unmatched to any gene: 0.

This chain connects TRBV12-5 to TRBJ2-7; D remains ambiguous. Germline V CDR1 and CDR2: LGHNT, FRNRAP. The CDR3 has 13 residues. V was clipped by 7 bases and J by 0 bases, with 10 bases between them. The CDR3 DNA is TGTGCTAGTGCCCAACAGATCTCCTACGAGCAGTACTTC. Encoded protein: CASAQQISYEQYF. The full variable domain, with the rest looked up from reference TRBV12-5 and TRBJ2-7, is DARVTQTPRHKVTEMGQEVTMRCQPILGHNTVFWYRQTMMQGLELLAYFRNRAPLDDSGMPKDRFSAEMPDATLATLKIQPSEPRDSAVYFCASAQQISYEQYFGPGTRLTVT.

The rearrangement links TRBV28 to TRBJ1-2; 7 bases align to TRBD1. CDR3 length equals 13 residues. V shed 7 bases and J 8 bases; nucleotides not matched to a gene: 10. Per the germline V gene, CDR1 is MDHEN and CDR2 is SYDVKM. The CDR3 DNA is TGTGCCAGCAACGGACGACAGGGTTCGGGCTACACCTTC. It is translated as CASNGRQGSGYTF.

The genes are TRBV19 and TRBJ1-1; 9 positions match TRBD1. After removal of 7 bases from V and 5 bases from J, the junction contained 8 bases not matched to a gene. The CDR3 is 14 residues long. Germline V gene sequence: CDR1 LNHDA, CDR2 SQIVND (reference sequence). Here the CDR3 reads CASKLTGTGTEAFF. The DNA of the CDR3 is TGTGCCAGTAAACTAACGGGGACAGGGACTGAAGCTTTCTTT. The full variable domain, in which reference TRBV19 and TRBJ1-1 provide the parts outside the CDR3, is DGGITQSPKYLFRKEGQNVTLSCEQNLNHDAMYWYRQDPGQGLRLIYYSQIVNDFQKGDIAEGYSVSREKKESFPLTVTSAQKNPTAFYLCASKLTGTGTEAFFGQGTRLTVV.

The V call is TRBV19, the J call TRBJ1-5; D ambiguous. V shed 5 bases and J shed 4 bases, with 6 bases lying between them. This CDR3 comprises 12 residues. Germline V gene sequence: CDR1 LNHDA, CDR2 SQIVND (reference sequence). The CDR3 DNA sequence: TGTGCCAGTAGTCCAAATAATCAGCCCCAGCATTTT. Translated: CASSPNNQPQHF.

The V gene is TRBV18, the J gene TRBJ1-3; D is possibly TRBD1 (6 bases). Trimming stripped 2 bases from V and 0 bases from J, with 14 bases between. The CDR3 has 17 residues. Per the germline V gene, CDR1 is KGHSH and CDR2 is LQKENI. The CDR3 nucleotides read TGTGCCAGCTCACCAAATATGGGCAGGGGCTCTGGAAACACCATATATTTT. The encoded protein is CASSPNMGRGSGNTIYF.

This chain uses TRBV6-5 with TRBJ1-1; maybe TRBD1 (6 bases). Germline V lookup: CDR1 MNHEY, CDR2 SVGAGI. CDR3 length: 16 amino acids. The ends were cut back, 0 bases at V and 6 bases at J, with 17 bases in the middle. CDR3: CASSYSRGGHASEAFF. The CDR3 bases are TGTGCCAGCAGTTACTCAAGAGGGGGACACGCGTCTGAAGCTTTCTTT.

As to this clone: Other DNA sequences from this sample encode an identical CDR3 as well. V gene TRBV11-2 combines with J gene TRBJ1-1; D not certain. V lost 1 base, J lost 1 base, and 4 bases lay in between. CDR3 length equals 13 residues. The V gene's germline CDR1 is SGHAT and CDR2 FQNNGV. The CDR3 DNA is TGTGCCAGCAGCTTAGTCCAGAACACTGAAGCTTTCTTT. Translation gives CASSLVQNTEAFF. Complete variable domain (other parts from reference TRBV11-2 and TRBJ1-1): EAGVAQSPRYKIIEKRQSVAFWCNPISGHATLYWYQQILGQGPKLLIQFQNNGVVDDSQLPKDRFSAERLKGVDSTLKIQPAKLEDSAVYLCASSLVQNTEAFFGQGTRLTVV.

This rearrangement joins TRBV5-1 to TRBJ1-5; D remains ambiguous. Deletions cut 0 bases from V and 3 bases from J, with 10 bases between. Germline V gene data show CDR1 as SGHRS and CDR2 as YFSETQ. This CDR3 region has 15 residues. In DNA, the CDR3 is TGCGCCAGCAGCTTGGGGGCAGGCCCCAATCAGCCCCAGCATTTT. Translating it yields CASSLGAGPNQPQHF.

The chain links TRBV3-1 (or the pseudogene TRBV3-2) to TRBJ1-1, with D unclear. Germline assignment: CDR1 LGHDT and CDR2 YNNKEL (reference sequence). This CDR3 has 14 amino acids. V lost 1 base, J lost 3 bases, and 9 bases lay in between. DNA of the CDR3: TGTGCCAGCAGCCAAGGATTCACGGACACTGAAGCTTTCTTT. Residues: CASSQGFTDTEAFF.

This sequence joins TRBV10-3 and TRBJ1-1; D is unclear. CDR1 ENHRY and CDR2 SYGVKD come from the germline V gene. This CDR3 has 13 residues. V dropped 4 bases and J dropped 1 base, with 7 bases sitting between them. CDR3 protein: CAISGLGNTEAFF. In nucleotides, the CDR3 is TGTGCCATCAGTGGCCTCGGGAACACTGAAGCTTTCTTT.

The rearrangement joins TRBV5-1 to TRBJ1-2, with D uncertain. This CDR3 contains 12 residues. Trimming cost V 1 base and J 4 bases, with 5 bases left between them. Germline lookup yields CDR1 SGHRS and CDR2 YFSETQ. CDR3 loop: CASSLTSYGYTF. The CDR3 bases are TGCGCCAGCAGCTTGACGAGCTATGGCTACACCTTC.

The gene calls are TRBV5-1 and TRBJ1-1; TRBD1 agrees at 8 bases. The V segment lost 4 bases and the J segment 3 bases; nucleotides outside the gene matches: 8. This CDR3 has 15 amino acids. The germline V gene has CDR1 SGHRS and CDR2 YFSETQ. This chain's CDR3 is CASSGSLQGDTEAFF. The CDR3 DNA reads TGCGCCAGCAGCGGCTCCTTACAGGGGGACACTGAAGCTTTCTTT.

The chain joins TRBV5-1 to TRBJ2-7; TRBD2 matches 9 bases. With V trimmed by 1 base and J by 3 bases, 5 bases remained unmatched. The CDR3 is 15 amino acids. From germline, CDR1 is SGHRS and CDR2 YFSETQ. The DNA for the CDR3 is TGCGCCAGCAGCTTGCTTGCGGGAGGGGGCTACGAGCAGTACTTC. Translated, it gives CASSLLAGGGYEQYF.

The CDR3: CASSQSIYWTSGYNEQFF. As DNA, the CDR3 is TGTGCCAGCAGTCAATCGATATACTGGACTAGCGGTTACAATGAGCAGTTCTTC. V is TRBV6-6 and J is TRBJ2-1; 10 nucleotides align to TRBD2. CDR1 and CDR2 (germline): MNHNY, SVGAGI (reference sequence). The J segment lost 4 bases and the V segment lost 5 bases, leaving 14 bases of the junction unmatched. The CDR3 consists of 18 residues.

V usage is TRBV6-5 and J usage is TRBJ2-6; D possibly corresponds to TRBD1 (5 bases). V lost 5 bases and J 3 bases, leaving 8 bases between the germline ends. Germline V gives CDR1 MNHEY, CDR2 SVGAGI. The CDR3 consists of 14 residues. The CDR3 DNA sequence: TGTGCCAGCAGTCCACAGGATGGGGCCAACGTCCTGACTTTC. It translates to CASSPQDGANVLTF.